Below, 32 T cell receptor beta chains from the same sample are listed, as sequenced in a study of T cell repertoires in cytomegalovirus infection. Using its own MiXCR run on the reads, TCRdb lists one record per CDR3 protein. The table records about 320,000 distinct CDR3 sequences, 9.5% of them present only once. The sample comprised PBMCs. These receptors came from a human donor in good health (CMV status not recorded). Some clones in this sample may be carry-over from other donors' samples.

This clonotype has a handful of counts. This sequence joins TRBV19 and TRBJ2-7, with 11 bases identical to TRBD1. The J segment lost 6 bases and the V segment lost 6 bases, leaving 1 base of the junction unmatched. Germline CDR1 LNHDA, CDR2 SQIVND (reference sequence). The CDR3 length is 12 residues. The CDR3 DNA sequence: TGTGCCAGTAGGGGACAGGGGGGCGAGCAGTACTTC. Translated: CASRGQGGEQYF.

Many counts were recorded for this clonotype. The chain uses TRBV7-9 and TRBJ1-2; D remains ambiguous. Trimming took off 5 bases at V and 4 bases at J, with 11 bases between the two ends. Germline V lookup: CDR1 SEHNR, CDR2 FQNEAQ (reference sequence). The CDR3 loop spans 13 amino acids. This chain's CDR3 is CASSPNTGYGYTF. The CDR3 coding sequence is TGTGCCAGCAGCCCAAACACGGGCTATGGCTACACCTTC.

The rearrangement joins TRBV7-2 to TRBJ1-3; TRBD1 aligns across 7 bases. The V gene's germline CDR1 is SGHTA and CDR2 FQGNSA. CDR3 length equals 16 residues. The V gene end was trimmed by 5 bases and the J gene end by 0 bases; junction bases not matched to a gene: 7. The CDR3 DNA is TGTGCCAGCAGCCTACAGACAGGGATCTCTGGAAACACCATATATTTT. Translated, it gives CASSLQTGISGNTIYF.

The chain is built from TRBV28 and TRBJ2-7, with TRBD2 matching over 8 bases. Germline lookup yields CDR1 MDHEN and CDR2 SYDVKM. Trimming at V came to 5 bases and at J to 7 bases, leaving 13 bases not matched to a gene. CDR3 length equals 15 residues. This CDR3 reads CASSPRTSRPKEQYF. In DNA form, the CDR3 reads TGTGCCAGCAGTCCCCGGACTAGCCGGCCTAAGGAGCAGTACTTC.

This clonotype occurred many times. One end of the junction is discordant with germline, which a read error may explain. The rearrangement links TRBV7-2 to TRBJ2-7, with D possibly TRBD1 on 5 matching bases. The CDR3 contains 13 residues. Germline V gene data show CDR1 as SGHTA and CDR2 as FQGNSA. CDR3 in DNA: TGTGCCAGCAGCTCTGGAACAGGTCCCCTTACGTTCTTC. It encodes CASSSGTGPLTFF.

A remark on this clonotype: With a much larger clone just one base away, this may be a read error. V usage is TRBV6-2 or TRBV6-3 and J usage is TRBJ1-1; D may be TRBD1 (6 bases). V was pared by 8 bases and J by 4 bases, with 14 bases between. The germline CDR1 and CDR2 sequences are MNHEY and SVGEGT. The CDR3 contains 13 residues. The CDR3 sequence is CASGSGAPTEAFF. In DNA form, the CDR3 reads TGTGCCAGCGGTTCAGGGGCACCCACTGAAGCTTTCTTT.

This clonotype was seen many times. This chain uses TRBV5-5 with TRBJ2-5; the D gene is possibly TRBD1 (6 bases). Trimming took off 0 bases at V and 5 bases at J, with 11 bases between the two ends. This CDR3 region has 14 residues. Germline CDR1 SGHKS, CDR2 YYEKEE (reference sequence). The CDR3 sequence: CASSLEGVWETQYF. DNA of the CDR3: TGTGCCAGCAGCTTGGAGGGGGTGTGGGAGACCCAGTACTTC.

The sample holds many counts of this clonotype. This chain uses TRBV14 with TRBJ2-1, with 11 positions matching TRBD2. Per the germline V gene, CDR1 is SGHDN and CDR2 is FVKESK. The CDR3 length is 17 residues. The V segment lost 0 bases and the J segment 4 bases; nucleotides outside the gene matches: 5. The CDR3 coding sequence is TGTGCCAGCAGCCAAGATAGCGGGAGGGCCCGGTACAATGAGCAGTTCTTC. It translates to CASSQDSGRARYNEQFF.

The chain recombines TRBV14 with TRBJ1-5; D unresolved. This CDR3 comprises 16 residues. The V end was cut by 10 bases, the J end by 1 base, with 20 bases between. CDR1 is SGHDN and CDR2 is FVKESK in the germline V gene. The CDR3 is CANNTMDSSSNQPQHF. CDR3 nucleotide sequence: TGTGCCAACAATACCATGGACTCCTCGAGCAATCAGCCCCAGCATTTT.

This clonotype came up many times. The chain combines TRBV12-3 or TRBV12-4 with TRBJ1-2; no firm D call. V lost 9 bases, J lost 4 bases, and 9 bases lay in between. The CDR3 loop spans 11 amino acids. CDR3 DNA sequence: TGTGCCAGTGGACGGATCTATGGCTACACCTTC. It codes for CASGRIYGYTF.

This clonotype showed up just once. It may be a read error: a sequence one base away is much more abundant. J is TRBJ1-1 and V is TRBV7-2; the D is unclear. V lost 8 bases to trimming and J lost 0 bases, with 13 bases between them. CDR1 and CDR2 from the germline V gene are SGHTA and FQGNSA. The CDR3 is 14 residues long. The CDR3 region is CASSSGRVNTEAFF. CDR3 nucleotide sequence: TGTGCCAGCTCCAGTGGACGGGTGAACACTGAAGCTTTCTTT.

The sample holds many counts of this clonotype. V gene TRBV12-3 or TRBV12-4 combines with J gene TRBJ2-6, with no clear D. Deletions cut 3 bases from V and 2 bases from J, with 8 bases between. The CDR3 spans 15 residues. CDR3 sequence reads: CASSFVAAGANVLTF. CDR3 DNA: TGTGCCAGCAGTTTCGTTGCGGCTGGGGCCAACGTCCTGACTTTC.

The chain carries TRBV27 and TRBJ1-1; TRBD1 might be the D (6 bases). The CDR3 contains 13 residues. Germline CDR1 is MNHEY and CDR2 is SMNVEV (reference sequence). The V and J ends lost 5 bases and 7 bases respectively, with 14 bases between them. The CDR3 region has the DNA TGTGCCAGCAGTCCCCACAGGGCTAGTGAAGCTTTCTTT. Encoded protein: CASSPHRASEAFF.

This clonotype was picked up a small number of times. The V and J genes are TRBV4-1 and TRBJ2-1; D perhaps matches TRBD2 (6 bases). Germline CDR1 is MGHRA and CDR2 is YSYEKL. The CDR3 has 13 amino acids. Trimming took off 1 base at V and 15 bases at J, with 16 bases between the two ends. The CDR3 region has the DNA TGCGCCAGCAGCCAAGCTAGCGTCCGGGATCCGTTCTTC. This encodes CASSQASVRDPFF.

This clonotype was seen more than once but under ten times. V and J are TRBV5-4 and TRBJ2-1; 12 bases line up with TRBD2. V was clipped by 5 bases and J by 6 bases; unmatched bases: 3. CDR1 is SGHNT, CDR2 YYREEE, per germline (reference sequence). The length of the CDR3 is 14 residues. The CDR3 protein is CASRLAGGPNEQFF. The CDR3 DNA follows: TGTGCCAGCAGGCTAGCGGGAGGGCCCAATGAGCAGTTCTTC.

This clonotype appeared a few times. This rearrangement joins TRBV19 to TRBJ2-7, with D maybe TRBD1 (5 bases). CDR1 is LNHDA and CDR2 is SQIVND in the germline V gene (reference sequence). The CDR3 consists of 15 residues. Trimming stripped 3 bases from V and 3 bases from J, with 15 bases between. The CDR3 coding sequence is TGTGCCAGTAGTATCGGCGGACACGGAATCTACGAGCAGTACTTC. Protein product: CASSIGGHGIYEQYF. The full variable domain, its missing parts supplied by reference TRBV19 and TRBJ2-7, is DGGITQSPKYLFRKEGQNVTLSCEQNLNHDAMYWYRQDPGQGLRLIYYSQIVNDFQKGDIAEGYSVSREKKESFPLTVTSAQKNPTAFYLCASSIGGHGIYEQYFGPGTRLTVT.

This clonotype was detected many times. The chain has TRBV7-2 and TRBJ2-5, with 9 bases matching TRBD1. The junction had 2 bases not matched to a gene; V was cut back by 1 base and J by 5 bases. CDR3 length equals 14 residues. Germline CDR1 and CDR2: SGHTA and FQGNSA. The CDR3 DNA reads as TGTGCCAGCAGCTTAGAGACAGGGGGGGAGACCCAGTACTTC. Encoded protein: CASSLETGGETQYF.

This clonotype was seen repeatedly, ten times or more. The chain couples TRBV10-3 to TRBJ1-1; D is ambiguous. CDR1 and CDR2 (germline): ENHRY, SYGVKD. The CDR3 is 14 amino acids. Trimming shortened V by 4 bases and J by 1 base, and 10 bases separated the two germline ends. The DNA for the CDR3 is TGTGCCATCAGTGGGTACGGGTCGAACACTGAAGCTTTCTTT. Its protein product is CAISGYGSNTEAFF.

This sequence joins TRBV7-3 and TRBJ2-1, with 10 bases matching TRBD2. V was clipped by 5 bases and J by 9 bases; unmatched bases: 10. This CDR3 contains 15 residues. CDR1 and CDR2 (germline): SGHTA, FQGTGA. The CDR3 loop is CASSPLLAGAGEQFF. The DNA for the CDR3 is TGTGCCAGCAGCCCGCTGCTAGCGGGGGCCGGTGAGCAGTTCTTC.

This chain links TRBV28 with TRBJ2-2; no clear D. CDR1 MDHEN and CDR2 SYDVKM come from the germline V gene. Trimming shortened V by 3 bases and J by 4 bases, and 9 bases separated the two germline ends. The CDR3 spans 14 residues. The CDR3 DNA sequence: TGTGCCAGCAGTTTCTCCGCAATCACCGGGGAGCTGTTTTTT. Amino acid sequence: CASSFSAITGELFF. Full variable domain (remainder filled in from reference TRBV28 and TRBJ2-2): DVKVTQSSRYLVKRTGEKVFLECVQDMDHENMFWYRQDPGLGLRLIYFSYDVKMKEKGDIPEGYSVSREKKERFSLILESASTNQTSMYLCASSFSAITGELFFGEGSRLTVL.

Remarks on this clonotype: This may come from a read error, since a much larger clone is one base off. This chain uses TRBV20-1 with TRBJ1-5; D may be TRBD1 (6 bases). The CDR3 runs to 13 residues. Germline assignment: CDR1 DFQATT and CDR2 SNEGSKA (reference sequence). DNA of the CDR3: TGCAGTACTAGTCGGACAGTCAATCAGCCCCAGCATTTT. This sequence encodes CSTSRTVNQPQHF.

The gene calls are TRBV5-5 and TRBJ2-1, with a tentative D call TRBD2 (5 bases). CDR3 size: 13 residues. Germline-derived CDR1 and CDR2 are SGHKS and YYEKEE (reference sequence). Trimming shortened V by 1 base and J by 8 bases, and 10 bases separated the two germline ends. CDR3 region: CASSLRGGDEQFF. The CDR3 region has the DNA TGTGCCAGCAGCTTGCGGGGTGGGGATGAGCAGTTCTTC.

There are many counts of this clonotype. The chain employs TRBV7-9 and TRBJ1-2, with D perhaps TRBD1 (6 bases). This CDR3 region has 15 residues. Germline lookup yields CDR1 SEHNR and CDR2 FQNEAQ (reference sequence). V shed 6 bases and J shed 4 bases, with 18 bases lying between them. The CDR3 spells CASSRGGNPFYGYTF. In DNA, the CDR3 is TGTGCCAGCAGTCGAGGGGGGAACCCCTTCTATGGCTACACCTTC.

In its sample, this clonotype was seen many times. The chain's CDR3 is CASSLMNRGDQPQHF. The CDR3 region has the DNA TGTGCCAGCAGCTTAATGAACAGGGGCGATCAGCCCCAGCATTTT. The chain is built from TRBV7-8 and TRBJ1-5; 7 bases are a match to TRBD1. Germline V gene sequence: CDR1 SGHVS, CDR2 FQNEAQ. Trimming took 2 bases from V and 5 from J; bases not matched to a gene: 6. This CDR3 spans 15 amino acids.

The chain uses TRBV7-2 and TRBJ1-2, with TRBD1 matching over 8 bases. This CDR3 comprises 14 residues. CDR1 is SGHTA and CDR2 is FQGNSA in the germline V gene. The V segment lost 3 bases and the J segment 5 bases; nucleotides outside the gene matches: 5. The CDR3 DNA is TGTGCCAGCAGCTTTGCACAGGGGGGTTATGGCTACACCTTC. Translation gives CASSFAQGGYGYTF.

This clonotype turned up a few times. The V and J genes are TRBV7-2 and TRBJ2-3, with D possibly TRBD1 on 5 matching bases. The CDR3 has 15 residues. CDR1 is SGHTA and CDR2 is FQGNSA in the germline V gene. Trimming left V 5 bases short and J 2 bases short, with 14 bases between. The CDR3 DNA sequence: TGTGCCAGCAGCGTCCCGGGTGGGGCCACAGATACGCAGTATTTT. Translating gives CASSVPGGATDTQYF. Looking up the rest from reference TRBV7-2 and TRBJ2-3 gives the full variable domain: GAGVSQSPSNKVTEKGKDVELRCDPISGHTALYWYRQSLGQGLEFLIYFQGNSAPDKSGLPSDRFSAERTGGSVSTLTIQRTQQEDSAVYLCASSVPGGATDTQYFGPGTRLTVL.

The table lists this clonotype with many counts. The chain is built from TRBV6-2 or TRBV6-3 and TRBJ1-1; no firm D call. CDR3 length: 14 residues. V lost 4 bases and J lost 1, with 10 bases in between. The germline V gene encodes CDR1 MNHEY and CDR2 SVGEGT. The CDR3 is CASSSSRQNTEAFF. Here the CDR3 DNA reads TGTGCCAGCAGTTCTTCACGACAGAACACTGAAGCTTTCTTT.

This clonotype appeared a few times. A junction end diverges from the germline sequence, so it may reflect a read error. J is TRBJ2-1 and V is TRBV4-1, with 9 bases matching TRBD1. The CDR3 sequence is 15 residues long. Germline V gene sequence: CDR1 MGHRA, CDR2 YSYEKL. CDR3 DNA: TGTGCCAGCAGCCAAGAGGGGACAGGGCATTTTGAGCAGTTCTTC. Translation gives CASSQEGTGHFEQFF.

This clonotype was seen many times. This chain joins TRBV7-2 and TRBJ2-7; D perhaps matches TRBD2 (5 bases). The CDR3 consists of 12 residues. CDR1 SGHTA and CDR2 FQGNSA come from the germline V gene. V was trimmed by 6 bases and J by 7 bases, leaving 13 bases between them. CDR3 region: CASSQRTGEQYF. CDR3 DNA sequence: TGTGCCAGCAGTCAAAGGACTGGGGAGCAGTACTTC.

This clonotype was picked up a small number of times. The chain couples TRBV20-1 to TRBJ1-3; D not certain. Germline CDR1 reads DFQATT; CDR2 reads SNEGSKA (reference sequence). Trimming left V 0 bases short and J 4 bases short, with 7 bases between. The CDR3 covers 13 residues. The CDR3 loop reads CSARDGGGNTIYF. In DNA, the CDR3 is TGCAGTGCTAGAGATGGAGGCGGAAACACCATATATTTT.

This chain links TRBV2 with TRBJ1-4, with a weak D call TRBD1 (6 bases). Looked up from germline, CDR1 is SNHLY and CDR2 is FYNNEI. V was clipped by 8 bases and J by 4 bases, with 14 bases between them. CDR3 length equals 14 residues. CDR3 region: CASRRGGINEKLFF. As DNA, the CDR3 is TGTGCCAGCCGCCGAGGGGGAATTAATGAAAAACTGTTTTTT.

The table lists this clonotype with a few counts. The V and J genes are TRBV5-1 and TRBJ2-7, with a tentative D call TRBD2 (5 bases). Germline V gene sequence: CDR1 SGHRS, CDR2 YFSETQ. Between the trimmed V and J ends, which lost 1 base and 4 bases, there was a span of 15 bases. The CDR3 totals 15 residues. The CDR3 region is CASSLQTGNLYEQYF. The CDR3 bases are TGCGCCAGCAGCTTGCAAACCGGGAACCTGTACGAGCAGTACTTC.